This TCR beta chain derives from a study of human T cells and chemical hapten exposure. Study-level points and caveats: Donors were affected by alopecia, so their immune reaction might vary from that of healthy individuals. There was no change with DPC sensitization in TCRs above 1 in 1000 frequency.

CDR1 is LGHDT, CDR2 YNNKEL, per germline (reference sequence). This CDR3 is 14 amino acids long. Trimming took 3 bases from V and 5 from J, leaving 13 bases between them. The time point was: patch test 3, about 24 weeks after DPC sensitization. Regarding treatment: therapeutic diphenylcyclopropenone sensitization with weekly scalp DPC. Sample donors consisted of patients with alopecia, aged 18 to 70 years, who were suitable for DPC. In its sample, this clonotype was seen a few times. Its antigen is as yet unknown. It was the library that attached unique molecular identifiers to individual cDNA molecules. TCRdb recomputed calls from the RACE reads with MiXCR, one row per CDR3 protein. The table includes 90,000 to 140,000 distinct CDR3 sequences, 30% to 35% detected once.

The chain links TRBV3-1 to TRBJ1-1, with D perhaps TRBD1 (5 bases). The sequenced sample was whole blood, obtained in connection with sensitization to the hapten diphenylcyclopropenone (DPC). The clonotype was recovered from a man in his forties with alopecia areata. Some clones in this sample may be carry-over from other donors' samples. The DNA of the CDR3 is TGTGCCAGCAGCCAGAAGGGGACGGGGACTGAAGCTTTCTTT. Residues: CASSQKGTGTEAFF.